The T cell receptor (beta chain) described here comes from a study of cytomegalovirus exposure and HLA in healthy donors. Study outcomes and limitations: A missense variant in DCLRE1C was later tied to TCR beta V- and J-gene trimming. It was reportedly the case that the classifier diagnosed cytomegalovirus status with high specificity and sensitivity.

A note on this clone: Its specificity is not known.

The PCR had 60 Vbeta and 13 Jbeta primers. TCRdb's copy holds only in-frame clones and misses some; the assay was immunoSEQ multiplex PCR. The table records about 90,000 clones, around 79% of them present only once. Sequenced material: PBMCs. The source is a woman in her thirties or forties in good health and CMV-seropositive.

The CDR3 protein is CASSLGSRDTQYF. CDR3 nucleotides: TGTGCCAGCAGCTTAGGTTCTCGAGATACGCAGTATTTT. This chain connects TRBV11-2 to TRBJ2-3; the D is unclear. The germline gives CDR1 SGHAT, CDR2 FQNNGV. The CDR3 extends over 13 amino acids. V was cut by 1 base and J by 5 bases, with 7 bases left in between.